This TCR beta chain is from a study of CD8 T cells in ankylosing spondylitis. As concerns this clonotype: The target antigen is unknown.

Germline CDR1 SGDLS, CDR2 YYNGEE. The CDR3 extends over 17 amino acids. With 0 bases clipped from V and 0 bases from J, the junction kept 4 bases outside the gene matches. The study, taken as a whole, reports: A TCR beta motif of roughly 8 highly homologous variants seemed to mark ankylosing spondylitis blood. Reports of some motif variants in reactive arthritis synovial fluid and blood predate this one.

The TCR beta libraries were generated through quantitative 5'-RACE incorporating molecular barcodes. Each CDR3 protein is one row after TCRdb ran MiXCR on the 5' RACE reads. This table holds some 350,000 distinct CDR3 sequences, roughly 14% found once. The J gene is TRBJ1-1, the V gene TRBV9, with 11 bases lining up with TRBD1. Material: blood, either unsorted or a sorted T cell fraction (not recorded which). The TCR originated in a male donor with ankylosing spondylitis or in good health (not recorded which). In DNA, the CDR3 is TGTGCCAGCAGCGTAGGGACAGGGGGCCAGATGAACACTGAAGCTTTCTTT. This codes for CASSVGTGGQMNTEAFF.